One and the same sample provided the 16 T cell receptor beta chains below, sequenced in a study of cytomegalovirus exposure and HLA in healthy donors. The protocol was immunoSEQ multiplex PCR, while the TCRdb copy is restricted to in-frame clones and leaves out a portion. Of 200,000 to 250,000 clones listed, roughly 87% are singletons. The sequencing sample was made of PBMCs. These receptors all come from a woman between 18 and 29 years old in good health and CMV-seropositive.

V gene TRBV28 combines with J gene TRBJ1-4; D unresolved. The CDR3 runs to 11 residues. Germline CDR1 is MDHEN and CDR2 is SYDVKM. The germline V and J ends were trimmed by 3 bases and 8 bases, with 4 bases remaining between them. CDR3 nucleotides: TGTGCCAGCAGTTTTGTAGAAAAACTGTTTTTT. Translating it yields CASSFVEKLFF.

This chain links TRBV5-1 with TRBJ2-7, with a possible D match to TRBD1 (6 bases). The CDR3 is 15 amino acids. V gave up 4 bases and J gave up 3 bases, with 17 bases separating them. Germline loops: CDR1 SGHRS, CDR2 YFSETQ. The CDR3 loop is CASSRGQSTHYEQYF. CDR3 DNA: TGCGCCAGCAGCCGTGGACAGTCGACCCACTACGAGCAGTACTTC.

This chain links TRBV6-5 with TRBJ2-5; TRBD2 might be the D (5 bases). Germline V gives CDR1 MNHEY, CDR2 SVGAGI. The CDR3 contains 12 residues. Trimming pared 6 bases from V and 7 bases from J, leaving 12 bases between. In DNA form, the CDR3 reads TGTGCCAGCAGACCTCATCGGGGGACCCAGTACTTC. This gives the protein CASRPHRGTQYF.

The chain employs TRBV13 and TRBJ1-5; weak D call: TRBD1 (6 bases). Trimming removed 3 bases from V and 2 bases from J, with 8 bases in between. From germline, CDR1 is PRHDT and CDR2 FYEKMQ (reference sequence). This CDR3 spans 14 amino acids. The CDR3 here is CASSFGQRNQPQHF. CDR3 in DNA: TGTGCCAGCAGCTTTGGACAGCGCAATCAGCCCCAGCATTTT.

In its sample, this clone was seen once. The chain carries TRBV5-1 and TRBJ2-3, with TRBD1 identical over 9 bases. V gave up 4 bases and J gave up 5 bases; unmatched junction bases: 11. Germline V gene data show CDR1 as SGHRS and CDR2 as YFSETQ. This CDR3 is 16 amino acids long. The CDR3 region is CASSPGWGQGGDTQYF. DNA of the CDR3: TGCGCCAGCAGCCCCGGATGGGGACAGGGAGGAGATACGCAGTATTTT.

The CDR3 bases are TGCGCCAGCAGTGAGTCGAGAGGGTCCACCGGGGAGCTGTTTTTT. This translates into CASSESRGSTGELFF. This chain uses TRBV10-1 with TRBJ2-2; maybe TRBD2 (5 bases). Per the germline V gene, CDR1 is WNHNN and CDR2 is SYGVQD (reference sequence). Trimming left V 0 bases short and J 4 bases short, with 9 bases between. This CDR3 has 15 residues.

The chain couples TRBV7-2 to TRBJ2-5; TRBD1 agrees at 8 bases. Germline V gene data show CDR1 as SGHTA and CDR2 as FQGNSA. V shed 3 bases, J shed 5 bases, and the junction held 5 bases outside the gene matches. This CDR3 spans 14 amino acids. CDR3 sequence: CASSLTGVRETQYF. CDR3 nucleotide sequence: TGTGCCAGCAGCTTGACAGGGGTGAGGGAGACCCAGTACTTC.

The chain links TRBV6-1 to TRBJ2-1; TRBD1 might be the D (5 bases). Germline V gene lookup returns CDR1 MNHNS and CDR2 SASEGT. There are 14 residues in the CDR3. V lost 7 bases and J lost 9, with 19 bases in between. The chain's CDR3 is CASNPRQGDIEQFF. The CDR3 DNA is TGTGCCAGCAACCCTCGGCAAGGGGATATTGAGCAGTTCTTC.

The chain employs TRBV11-2 and TRBJ2-7; TRBD1 is a possible D gene (6 bases). V lost 1 base and J 7 bases, leaving 14 bases between the germline ends. The CDR3 runs 14 residues. The germline CDR1 and CDR2 sequences are SGHAT and FQNNGV. CDR3 sequence (DNA): TGTGCCAGCAGCTTAGGGGTCCAGGGGCAAGAGCAGTACTTC. Its protein is CASSLGVQGQEQYF.

This clone was seen once. This chain links TRBV19 with TRBJ2-1; TRBD2 agrees at 9 bases. The length of the CDR3 is 16 residues. The germline CDR1 and CDR2 sequences are LNHDA and SQIVND (reference sequence). V dropped 8 bases and J dropped 4; count of bases not matched to a gene: 12. This CDR3 reads CASLRREGLNYNEQFF. CDR3 DNA: TGTGCCAGTCTCAGGCGGGAGGGCCTTAATTACAATGAGCAGTTCTTC.

This chain joins TRBV29-1 and TRBJ2-7; 9 bases match TRBD1. The CDR3 length is 13 residues. Trimming at V came to 6 bases and at J to 3 bases, leaving 6 bases not matched to a gene. CDR1 is SQVTM and CDR2 is ANQGSEA in the germline V gene. The DNA of the CDR3 is TGCAGCGTCCTGACAGGGGGGATCTACGAGCAGTACTTC. It specifies CSVLTGGIYEQYF.

This chain links TRBV30 with TRBJ2-3; TRBD2 matches at 8 bases. V shed 5 bases, J shed 0 bases, and the junction held 4 bases outside the gene matches. The CDR3 has 14 residues. Germline assignment: CDR1 GTSNPN and CDR2 SVGIG (reference sequence). The CDR3 bases are TGTGCCTGGGTAGCGGGATTGAGCACAGATACGCAGTATTTT. It translates to CAWVAGLSTDTQYF.

The chain recombines TRBV19 with TRBJ2-1; TRBD2 aligns across 13 bases. The V gene end was trimmed by 7 bases and the J gene end by 7 bases; junction bases not matched to a gene: 10. Per the germline V gene, CDR1 is LNHDA and CDR2 is SQIVND (reference sequence). This CDR3 spans 16 amino acids. Written as DNA, the CDR3 is TGTGCCAGTACGCGGACTAGCGGGAGCGGAAGGAATGAGCAGTTCTTC. Protein: CASTRTSGSGRNEQFF.

This chain uses TRBV27 with TRBJ2-5; the match to TRBD2 covers 7 bases. Germline assignment: CDR1 MNHEY and CDR2 SMNVEV (reference sequence). V gave up 3 bases and J gave up 2 bases; unmatched junction bases: 6. There are 15 residues in the CDR3. The CDR3 DNA sequence: TGTGCCAGCAGTTTGCGGGGAGGGCCTCAAGAGACCCAGTACTTC. Its translation is CASSLRGGPQETQYF.

This clone was seen only once. The chain has TRBV5-1 and TRBJ2-7; 9 bases align to TRBD1. Trimming at V came to 6 bases and at J to 7 bases, leaving 8 bases not matched to a gene. The germline V gene has CDR1 SGHRS and CDR2 YFSETQ. This CDR3 region has 13 residues. The CDR3 sequence: CASTLQGAQEQYF. CDR3 DNA sequence: TGCGCCAGCACCCTACAGGGGGCTCAAGAGCAGTACTTC. The variable domain in full, with the rest retrieved from reference TRBV5-1 and TRBJ2-7, is KAGVTQTPRYLIKTRGQQVTLSCSPISGHRSVSWYQQTPGQGLQFLFEYFSETQRNKGNFPGRFSGRQFSNSRSEMNVSTLELGDSALYLCASTLQGAQEQYFGPGTRLTVT.

The chain employs TRBV10-2 and TRBJ2-3; D is possibly TRBD2 (5 bases). Germline V lookup: CDR1 WSHSY, CDR2 SAAADI. The CDR3 spans 17 residues. Trimming shortened V by 8 bases and J by 7 bases, and 28 bases separated the two germline ends. CDR3: CASSEVRASPPLHTQYF. CDR3 coding DNA: TGCGCCAGCTCTGAGGTCCGGGCTAGCCCTCCACTCCATACGCAGTATTTT.